These 2 T cell receptor beta chains were all obtained from the same sample, sequenced in a study of T cells after yellow fever vaccination (dated by TCRdb to the late 2010s). Libraries were built with 5' RACE. Sequencing took place on an Illumina HiSeq 2500. The public reads were reprocessed in TCRdb via fastp at Q25 and MiXCR, keeping in-frame beta chains. Rows are unified per CDR3 protein, each entry keeping the most common DNA and genes. The sample includes around 88,000 distinct CDR3 sequences, with about 14% observed a single time. Roughly 24% of the sample is taken by the ten largest. What this sample's treatment or condition label stands for: live attenuated yellow fever vaccine strain. Sequencing was performed on CD8+ T cells not binding an NS4B(214-222) dextramer, sorted from PBMCs, taken approximately 22 days after the first yellow fever vaccination. Interpreted using the paper, the cell subset or site label stands for: NS4B epitope dextramer-negative CD8 T cells. These TCRs come from a man between 18 and 35 years old who received the YFV17D yellow fever vaccine.

This clonotype was seen a few times. This rearrangement joins TRBV3-1 to TRBJ2-7, with D possibly being TRBD1 (5 bases). Trimming left V 3 bases short and J 1 base short, with 10 bases between. This CDR3 region has 14 residues. The germline gives CDR1 LGHDT, CDR2 YNNKEL (reference sequence). CDR3 in DNA: TGTGCCAGCAGCCACCTGCAGGGTTCCTACGAGCAGTACGTC. It encodes CASSHLQGSYEQYV.

The CDR3 region has the DNA TGTGCCAGCAGCTTAGTCCCGGAGAATCAGCCCCAGCATTTT. Translation: CASSLVPENQPQHF. The rearrangement links TRBV7-2 to TRBJ1-5; D is uncertain. Germline loops: CDR1 SGHTA, CDR2 FQGNSA. The CDR3 is 14 residues long. V dropped 1 base and J dropped 4 bases, with 8 bases sitting between them.